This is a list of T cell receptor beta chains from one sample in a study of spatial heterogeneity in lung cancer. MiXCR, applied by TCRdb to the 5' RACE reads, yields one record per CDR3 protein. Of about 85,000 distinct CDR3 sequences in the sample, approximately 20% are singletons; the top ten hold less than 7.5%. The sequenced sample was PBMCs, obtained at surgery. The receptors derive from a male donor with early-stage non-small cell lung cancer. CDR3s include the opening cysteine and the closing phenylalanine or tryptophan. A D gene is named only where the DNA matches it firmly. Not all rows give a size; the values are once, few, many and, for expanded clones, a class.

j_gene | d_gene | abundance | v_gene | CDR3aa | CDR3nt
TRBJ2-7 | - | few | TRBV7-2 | CASSPNSYEQYF | TGTGCCAGCAGCCCGAATTCCTACGAGCAGTACTTC
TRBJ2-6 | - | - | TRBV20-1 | CSAADSRGANVLTF | TGCAGTGCTGCGGACAGTCGTGGGGCCAACGTCCTGACTTTC
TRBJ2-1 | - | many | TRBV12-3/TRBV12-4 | CASSLKASNEQFF | TGTGCCAGCAGTTTAAAGGCCAGCAATGAGCAGTTCTTC
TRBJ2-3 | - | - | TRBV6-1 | CASRPQGAGDTQYF | TGTGCCAGCAGGCCCCAGGGAGCTGGGGATACGCAGTATTTT
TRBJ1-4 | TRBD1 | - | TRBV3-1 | CASSRGQGATNEKLFF | TGTGCCAGCAGCCGTGGACAGGGGGCAACTAATGAAAAACTGTTTTTT
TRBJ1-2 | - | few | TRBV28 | CASRMDNYGYTF | TGTGCCAGCAGGATGGATAACTATGGCTACACCTTC
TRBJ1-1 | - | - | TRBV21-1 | CASSKALWEQGNTEAFF | TGTGCCAGCAGCAAAGCGCTTTGGGAACAGGGGAACACTGAAGCTTTCTTT
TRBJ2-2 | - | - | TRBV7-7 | CASSLESADTGELFF | TGTGCTAGCAGCTTAGAATCAGCGGACACCGGGGAGCTGTTTTTT
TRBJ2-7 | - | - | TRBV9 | CASSVRGDEQYF | TGTGCCAGCAGCGTACGCGGTGACGAGCAGTACTTC
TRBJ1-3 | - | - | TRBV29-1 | CSVDLPNSGNTIYF | TGCAGCGTTGATCTACCAAACTCTGGAAACACCATATATTTT
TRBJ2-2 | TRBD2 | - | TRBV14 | CASSQVGGRAGGELFF | TGTGCCAGCAGCCAAGTCGGCGGGAGGGCCGGCGGGGAGCTGTTTTTT
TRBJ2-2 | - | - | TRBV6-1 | CASSEALRYGNTGELFF | TGTGCCAGCAGTGAAGCGCTTCGGTACGGTAACACCGGGGAGCTGTTTTTT
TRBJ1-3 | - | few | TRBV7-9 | CASTPDSGHTIYF | TGTGCCAGCACCCCTGACTCCGGGCACACCATATATTTT
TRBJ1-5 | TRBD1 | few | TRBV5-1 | CASSLSGGSRQPQHF | TGCGCCAGCAGCTTATCAGGGGGCTCTAGGCAGCCCCAGCATTTT
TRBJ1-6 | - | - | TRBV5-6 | CASSLGALGSPLHF | TGTGCCAGCAGCTTGGGTGCATTAGGTTCACCCCTCCACTTT
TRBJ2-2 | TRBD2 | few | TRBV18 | CASSPTSGENTGELFF | TGTGCCAGCTCACCCACTAGCGGGGAGAACACCGGGGAGCTGTTTTTT
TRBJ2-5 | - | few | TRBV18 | CASSPVEETQYF | TGTGCCAGCTCACCAGTGGAGGAGACCCAGTACTTC
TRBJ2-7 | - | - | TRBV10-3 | CATQQIYEQYF | TGTGCCACCCAACAGATCTACGAGCAGTACTTC
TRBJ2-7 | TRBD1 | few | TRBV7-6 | CASSPEAGGLYEQYF | TGTGCCAGCAGCCCCGAGGCAGGGGGCCTCTACGAGCAGTACTTC
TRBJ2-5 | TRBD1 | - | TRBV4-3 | CASSQDRDRARDF | TGCGCCAGCAGCCAAGATAGGGACAGGGCGAGGGACTTC
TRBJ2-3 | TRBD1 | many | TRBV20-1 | CSAGGQGAGDTQYF | TGCAGTGCCGGCGGACAGGGGGCTGGAGATACGCAGTATTTT
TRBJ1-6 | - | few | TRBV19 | CASSYSSYNSPLHF | TGTGCCAGTAGTTACAGCTCCTATAATTCACCCCTCCACTTT
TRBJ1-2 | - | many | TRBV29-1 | CSVEDSGRYGYTF | TGCAGCGTTGAAGATTCGGGGAGATATGGCTACACCTTC
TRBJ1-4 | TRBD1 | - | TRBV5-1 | CASSSTGRNEKLFF | TGCGCCAGCAGCTCGACAGGGAGAAATGAAAAACTGTTTTTT
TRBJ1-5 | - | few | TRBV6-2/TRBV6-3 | CASSTGGQPQHF | TGTGCCAGCAGTACTGGGGGTCAGCCCCAGCATTTT
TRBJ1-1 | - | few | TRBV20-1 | CSAGMNTEAFF | TGCAGTGCAGGGATGAACACTGAAGCTTTCTTT
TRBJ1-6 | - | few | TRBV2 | CASSGDTGRSPLHF | TGTGCCAGCAGTGGGGACACAGGTCGATCACCCCTCCACTTT
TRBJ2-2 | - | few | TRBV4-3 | CASSRTANTGELFF | TGCGCCAGCAGCAGGACAGCGAACACCGGGGAGCTGTTTTTT
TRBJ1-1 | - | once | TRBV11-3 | CASSSPPGTEAFF | TGTGCCAGCAGCTCTCCTCCGGGGACTGAAGCTTTCTTT
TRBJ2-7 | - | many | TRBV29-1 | CSVKGVAGSYEQYF | TGCAGCGTTAAGGGGGTAGCGGGCTCCTACGAGCAGTACTTC
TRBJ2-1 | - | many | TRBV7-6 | CASSLAPGSNEQFF | TGTGCCAGCAGCTTAGCTCCCGGGAGCAATGAGCAGTTCTTC
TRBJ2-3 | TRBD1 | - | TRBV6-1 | CASRAAWTGSTDTQYF | TGTGCCAGCAGGGCCGCCTGGACAGGATCCACAGATACGCAGTATTTT
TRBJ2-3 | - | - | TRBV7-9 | CASSSRNTDTQYF | TGTGCCAGCAGCTCCCGGAACACAGATACGCAGTATTTT
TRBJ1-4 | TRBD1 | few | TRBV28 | CASSLNRGEKLFF | TGTGCCAGCAGTTTAAACAGGGGTGAAAAACTGTTTTTT
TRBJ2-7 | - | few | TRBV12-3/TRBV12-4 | CASSLGWARGEQYF | TGTGCCAGCAGTTTGGGATGGGCTCGGGGCGAGCAGTACTTC
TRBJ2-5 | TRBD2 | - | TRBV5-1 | CASSSLPAGGLETQYF | TGCGCCAGCAGCTCGCTCCCCGCGGGGGGGCTAGAGACCCAGTACTTC
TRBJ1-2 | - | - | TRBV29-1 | CSVVGQNNYGYTF | TGCAGCGTTGTGGGCCAGAATAACTATGGCTACACCTTC
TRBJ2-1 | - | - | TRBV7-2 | CASSLFGSNEQFF | TGTGCCAGCAGCCTGTTTGGTTCCAATGAGCAGTTCTTC
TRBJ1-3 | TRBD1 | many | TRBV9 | CASSVWDRDSGNTIYF | TGTGCCAGCAGCGTCTGGGACCGGGACAGTGGAAACACCATATATTTT
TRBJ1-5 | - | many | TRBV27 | CASSFEGTHQPQHF | TGTGCCAGCAGTTTCGAGGGGACCCATCAGCCCCAGCATTTT
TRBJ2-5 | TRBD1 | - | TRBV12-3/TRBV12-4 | CASSVAGGGVETQYF | TGTGCCAGCAGTGTGGCAGGGGGCGGAGTGGAGACCCAGTACTTC
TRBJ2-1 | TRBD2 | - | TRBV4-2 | CASSQVSSGSSYNEQFF | TGTGCCAGCAGCCAAGTCTCTAGCGGCAGCTCCTACAATGAGCAGTTCTTC
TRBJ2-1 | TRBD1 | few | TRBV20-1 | CSAPATGGSYNEQFF | TGCAGTGCTCCCGCGACAGGGGGGTCCTACAATGAGCAGTTCTTC
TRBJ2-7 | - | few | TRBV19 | CASSRDRPGYEQYF | TGTGCCAGTAGCAGAGATAGGCCCGGCTACGAGCAGTACTTC
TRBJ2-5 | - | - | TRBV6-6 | CASAQSGSQETQYF | TGTGCCAGCGCGCAATCGGGCAGCCAAGAGACCCAGTACTTC
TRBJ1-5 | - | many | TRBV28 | CASSQELGPHQPQHF | TGTGCCAGCAGCCAAGAATTAGGGCCCCATCAGCCCCAGCATTTT
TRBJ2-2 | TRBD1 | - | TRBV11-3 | CASSRGQGRGTGELFF | TGTGCCAGCAGCCGGGGACAGGGGAGAGGCACCGGGGAGCTGTTTTTT
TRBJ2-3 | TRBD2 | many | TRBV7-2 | CASSLGLGGGAPDTQYF | TGTGCCAGCAGCTTAGGGTTAGGCGGGGGGGCCCCAGATACGCAGTATTTT
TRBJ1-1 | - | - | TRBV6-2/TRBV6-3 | CASSHGTEAFF | TGTGCCAGCAGCCACGGGACTGAAGCTTTCTTT